These T cell receptor beta chains were read from a single sample in a study of T cells in Graves' hyperthyroidism and ophthalmopathy. TCRdb analysed the multiplex PCR reads with MiXCR anew, one entry per CDR3 protein. This sample carries around 700,000 distinct CDR3 sequences, under 20% of them seen once, and the ten largest clones take 15% to 20%. Sequencing used blood. Receptors originate from a woman aged 45 to 65 with Graves' hyperthyroidism that later progressed to Graves' ophthalmopathy. CDR3s include the opening cysteine and the closing phenylalanine or tryptophan. The order of the fields is clone size, J gene, D gene, V gene, CDR3 protein, CDR3 DNA. D genes are given only for firm matches. Not every row has a clone size; where given, it reads once, few, many or a size class.

NA TRBJ1-2 NA TRBV29-1 CSVGGEGLNYGYTF TGCAGCGTTGGGGGGGAAGGGCTTAACTATGGCTACACCTTC
many TRBJ1-6 NA TRBV5-1 CASSGSSSYNSPLHF TGCGCCAGCAGCGGAAGCAGCTCCTATAATTCACCCCTCCACTTT
few TRBJ1-5 NA TRBV5-6 CASSLGVFDQPQHF TGTGCCAGCAGCTTGGGGGTGTTTGATCAGCCCCAGCATTTT
many TRBJ2-3 TRBD2 TRBV3-1 CASSQSSGLRTDTQYF TGTGCCAGCAGCCAATCTAGCGGGCTTCGCACAGATACGCAGTATTTT
NA TRBJ2-1 TRBD2 TRBV27 CASSLWGLAGGGGWDNEQFF TGTGCCAGCAGTTTATGGGGACTAGCGGGAGGGGGGGGTTGGGACAATGAGCAGTTCTTC
many TRBJ2-1 TRBD2 TRBV2 CASSEWWTSLSYNEQFF TGTGCCAGCAGTGAATGGTGGACTAGCCTGTCCTACAATGAGCAGTTCTTC
few TRBJ2-1 NA TRBV9 CASSVGPNEQFF TGTGCCAGCAGCGTAGGGCCAAATGAGCAGTTCTTC
many TRBJ2-3 TRBD2 TRBV12-3/TRBV12-4 CASTWTSGGQDTQYF TGTGCCAGCACTTGGACTAGCGGGGGACAAGATACGCAGTATTTT
many TRBJ2-3 TRBD2 TRBV3-1 CASSLASAGGITDTQYF TGTGCCAGCAGCTTAGCGTCAGCGGGGGGTATCACAGATACGCAGTATTTT
NA TRBJ2-7 NA TRBV4-2 CASSQDYKGEQYF TGTGCCAGCAGCCAAGATTATAAGGGCGAGCAGTACTTC
many TRBJ2-3 NA TRBV7-9 CASSPRTPGFHGDTQYF TGTGCCAGCAGCCCACGAACTCCTGGCTTCCACGGGGATACGCAGTATTTT
NA TRBJ2-3 NA TRBV3-1 CVSSQEVAGHRPSTDTQYF TGTGTCAGCAGCCAAGAGGTTGCGGGACACCGACCTAGCACAGATACGCAGTATTTT
NA TRBJ1-6 NA TRBV10-3 CAISESYPPSGHSPLHF TGTGCCATCAGTGAGTCGTATCCCCCTTCGGGACATTCACCCCTCCACTTT
few TRBJ2-3 NA TRBV20-1 CSARDPWKDTDTQYF TGCAGTGCTAGAGATCCCTGGAAAGACACAGATACGCAGTATTTT
NA TRBJ2-1 TRBD2 TRBV6-1 CASSVSSGGAFEQFF TGTGCCAGCAGCGTTTCTAGCGGGGGGGCATTTGAGCAGTTCTTC
many TRBJ2-5 TRBD2 TRBV2 CASSPIGGTSGQETQYF TGTGCCAGCAGTCCCATCGGCGGGACTAGCGGCCAAGAGACCCAGTACTTC
NA TRBJ1-4 NA TRBV19 CASSEAVATNEKLFF TGTGCCAGTAGTGAGGCAGTGGCAACTAATGAAAAACTGTTTTTT
many TRBJ2-7 TRBD2 TRBV3-1 CASSQDDGGGRYF TGTGCCAGCAGCCAAGATGATGGGGGAGGGCGGTACTTC
few TRBJ2-7 TRBD2 TRBV20-1 CSARDIGGSYEQYF TGCAGTGCTAGAGATATCGGGGGGTCCTACGAGCAGTACTTC
many TRBJ2-1 NA TRBV5-1 CASSLDGRGYNEQFF TGCGCCAGCAGCTTGGACGGCAGGGGCTACAATGAGCAGTTCTTC
NA TRBJ1-4 TRBD1 TRBV7-9 CASSFRQGPNEKLFF TGTGCCAGCAGCTTCAGACAGGGGCCTAATGAAAAACTGTTTTTT
NA TRBJ2-7 NA TRBV19 CASKSGAGYEQYF TGTGCCAGTAAGTCCGGAGCGGGTTACGAGCAGTACTTC
once TRBJ2-2 NA TRBV6-5 CASSSRQTRSNTGELLF TGTGCCAGCAGTTCCCGACAGACAAGATCGAACACCGGGGAGCTGCTTTTT
NA TRBJ1-5 NA TRBV5-5 CASRLTAGAAYSNQPQHF TGTGCCAGCAGACTCACGGCCGGGGCAGCGTATAGCAATCAGCCCCAGCATTTT
few TRBJ1-2 NA TRBV20-1 CSAGRLQGEGGYTF TGCAGTGCCGGCAGACTTCAAGGGGAGGGTGGCTACACCTTC
NA TRBJ2-7 TRBD2 TRBV29-1 CSVEGGTSSSYEQYF TGCAGCGTTGAAGGGGGGACTAGCTCCAGCTACGAGCAGTACTTC
many TRBJ2-4 TRBD1 TRBV2 CASRGTGGKNIQYF TGTGCCAGCAGGGGGACAGGGGGAAAGAACATTCAGTACTTC
many TRBJ1-1 NA TRBV20-1 CSASAENTEAFF TGCAGTGCCTCGGCCGAGAACACTGAAGCTTTCTTT
many TRBJ2-5 NA TRBV2 CASSPRGAQETQYF TGTGCCAGCAGTCCCAGGGGGGCTCAAGAGACCCAGTACTTC
many TRBJ1-6 NA TRBV2 CASSLRGSYNSPLHF TGTGCCAGCAGTCTTAGAGGGTCCTATAATTCACCCCTCCACTTT
few TRBJ1-1 NA TRBV6-1 CASSSTYTEAFF TGTGCCAGCAGTTCCACGTACACTGAAGCTTTCTTT
NA TRBJ2-1 TRBD1 TRBV19 CAGSIGAGGRDEQFF TGTGCCGGTAGTATAGGGGCAGGGGGCAGGGATGAGCAGTTCTTC
few TRBJ1-2 NA TRBV12-3/TRBV12-4 CASNKGTNYGYTF TGTGCCAGCAACAAGGGGACTAACTATGGCTACACCTTC
few TRBJ1-2 TRBD1 TRBV27 CASRLGPGQGAYGYTF TGTGCCAGCAGACTCGGTCCGGGACAGGGGGCCTATGGCTACACCTTC
few TRBJ1-4 NA TRBV30 CAWSAGGANEKLFF TGTGCCTGGAGTGCGGGGGGGGCTAATGAAAAACTGTTTTTT
many TRBJ1-1 NA TRBV7-2 CASSPLLVAGSEAFF TGTGCCAGCAGCCCGCTCCTGGTAGCTGGGTCTGAAGCTTTCTTT
many TRBJ2-4 NA TRBV12-3/TRBV12-4 CASHWGSGADIQYF TGTGCCAGCCACTGGGGCTCGGGGGCGGACATTCAGTACTTC
many TRBJ2-1 NA TRBV7-2 CASSLVGRTYNEQFF TGTGCCAGCAGCTTAGTCGGACGTACCTACAATGAGCAGTTCTTC
many TRBJ1-1 NA TRBV2 CASSESTGPPPREAFF TGTGCCAGCAGTGAATCCACCGGGCCCCCTCCAAGGGAAGCTTTCTTT
NA TRBJ1-6 NA TRBV15 CATSRERVYNSPLHF TGTGCCACCAGCAGAGAACGGGTCTATAATTCACCCCTCCACTTT
few TRBJ2-7 NA TRBV5-1 CASRDGGGEQYF TGCGCCAGCAGGGACGGAGGTGGCGAGCAGTACTTC
NA TRBJ1-5 TRBD1 TRBV20-1 CSAPLQGVNQPQHF TGCAGTGCTCCGTTACAGGGGGTTAATCAGCCCCAGCATTTT
many TRBJ1-1 NA TRBV6-1 CASSPTGGLGNTEAFF TGTGCCAGCAGCCCTACGGGGGGCTTAGGGAACACTGAAGCTTTCTTT
NA TRBJ2-2 TRBD1 TRBV2 CASSRRTGENTGELFF TGTGCCAGCAGTCGGAGGACAGGGGAGAACACCGGGGAGCTGTTTTTT
many TRBJ1-1 TRBD1 TRBV15 CATSRVGTGAWHTEAFF TGTGCCACCAGCAGAGTAGGGACAGGGGCCTGGCACACTGAAGCTTTCTTT
many TRBJ2-7 NA TRBV27 CASSHRDRTYEQYF TGTGCCAGCAGCCACCGGGACCGGACCTACGAGCAGTACTTC
many TRBJ2-1 NA TRBV20-1 CSANPDSRGNEQFF TGCAGTGCTAATCCCGACTCCCGCGGGAATGAGCAGTTCTTC
NA TRBJ1-5 NA TRBV11-2 CASSLGQAIEPQHF TGTGCCAGCAGCTTAGGCCAGGCGATTGAGCCCCAGCATTTT
many TRBJ1-1 NA TRBV5-1 CASSSDSPVNTEAFF TGCGCCAGCAGCTCGGACAGCCCCGTGAACACTGAAGCTTTCTTT
few TRBJ1-1 TRBD1 TRBV11-1 CASSSSGQGALGTEAFF TGTGCCAGCAGCTCGTCGGGACAGGGGGCCCTTGGCACTGAAGCTTTCTTT
many TRBJ2-7 NA TRBV2 CASRPQGYEQYF TGTGCCAGCAGACCACAGGGATACGAGCAGTACTTC